This T cell receptor beta chain was observed in a study of T cells after yellow fever vaccination. Study-level points and caveats: Booster samples showed a return of most primary-vaccination clones (around 96% CD4, about 88% CD8). Some clonotypes, a small share, were shared between CD4 and CD8 compartments.

In TCRdb, the 5' RACE reads were re-called with MiXCR into one record per CDR3 protein. The sample contains 350,000 to 550,000 distinct CDR3 sequences, roughly a sixth of which appear only once. Remarks on this clonotype: Antigen unknown.

Sequences were derived from PBMCs, sampled before the yellow fever booster vaccination. The clonotype comes from a man younger than 30 who received the YFV17D yellow fever vaccine.

The DNA for the CDR3 is TGTGCCAGCAGTTATCGGACTAGCGGGGGTCGCACAGATACGCAGTATTTT. It specifies CASSYRTSGGRTDTQYF. This chain uses TRBV6-6 with TRBJ2-3; 13 bases line up with TRBD2. In germline, CDR1 is MNHNY, CDR2 SVGAGI (reference sequence). The CDR3 sequence is 17 residues long. The ends lost 3 bases at V and 1 base at J; junction bases unmatched: 4.